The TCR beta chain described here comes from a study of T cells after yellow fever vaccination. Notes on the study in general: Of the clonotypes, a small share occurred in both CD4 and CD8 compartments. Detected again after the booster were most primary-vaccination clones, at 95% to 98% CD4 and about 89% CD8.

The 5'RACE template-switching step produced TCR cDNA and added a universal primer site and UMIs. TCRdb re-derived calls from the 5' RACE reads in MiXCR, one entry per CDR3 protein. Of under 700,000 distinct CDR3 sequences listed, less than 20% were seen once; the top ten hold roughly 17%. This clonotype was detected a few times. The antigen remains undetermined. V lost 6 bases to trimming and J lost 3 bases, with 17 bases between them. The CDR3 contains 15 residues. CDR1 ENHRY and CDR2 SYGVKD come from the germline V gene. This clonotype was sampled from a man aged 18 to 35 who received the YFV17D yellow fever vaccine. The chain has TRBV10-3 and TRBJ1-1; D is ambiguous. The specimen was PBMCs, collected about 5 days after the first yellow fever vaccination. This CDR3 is CAISRQDARDTEAFF. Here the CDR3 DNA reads TGTGCCATCAGCCGGCAGGATGCTCGGGACACTGAAGCTTTCTTT.